The 22 T cell receptor beta chains in this list originate from one sample, sequenced in a study of CD8 T cells in Susac syndrome. A quantity of about 0.5 to 1 ug RNA underwent reverse transcription using random hexamers. TCRdb called the immunoSEQ multiplex PCR reads again in MiXCR, with one record for every CDR3 protein. The top ten hold 0.18% of the sample, which has some 300,000 distinct CDR3 sequences, around 91% seen once. The material sequenced was CD8+ T cells from PBMCs. These receptor sequences come from a human donor with multiple sclerosis.

The chain uses TRBV19 and TRBJ2-1, with TRBD1 matching over 10 bases. Trimming cost V 1 base and J 7 bases; bases outside gene matches: 4. The germline CDR1 and CDR2 sequences are LNHDA and SQIVND (reference sequence). The CDR3 loop spans 15 amino acids. The CDR3 region is CASSIAPDRGNEQFF. The CDR3 nucleotides are TGTGCCAGTAGTATAGCCCCGGACAGGGGGAATGAGCAGTTCTTC.

The rearrangement uses TRBV7-3 and TRBJ2-5, with TRBD1 identical over 7 bases. This CDR3 comprises 14 residues. Per germline, CDR1 SGHTA and CDR2 FQGTGA. V lost 5 bases to trimming and J lost 4 bases; unmatched junction nucleotides: 7. Here the CDR3 reads CASSPGTDPETQYF. CDR3 coding DNA: TGTGCCAGCAGCCCCGGGACAGATCCAGAGACCCAGTACTTC.

This clonotype was seen once. The chain combines TRBV2 with TRBJ2-5; TRBD1 aligns across 7 bases. V lost 9 bases to trimming and J lost 1 base; unmatched junction nucleotides: 2. CDR3 length equals 12 residues. Germline CDR1 is SNHLY and CDR2 is FYNNEI. CDR3 in amino acids: CARTGPQETQYF. The CDR3 bases are TGTGCCAGGACAGGGCCCCAAGAGACCCAGTACTTC.

The chain carries TRBV7-9 and TRBJ2-7, with no clear D. The CDR3 length is 16 residues. Trimming shortened V by 2 bases and J by 2 bases, and 16 bases separated the two germline ends. CDR1 is SEHNR and CDR2 is FQNEAQ in the germline V gene (reference sequence). The CDR3, as DNA: TGTGCCAGCAGCTTATACACCCTGTCAACCCCCTACGAGCAGTACTTC. It translates to CASSLYTLSTPYEQYF.

The chain carries TRBV7-9 and TRBJ2-7; TRBD1 aligns across 8 bases. Germline V gene lookup returns CDR1 SEHNR and CDR2 FQNEAQ (reference sequence). CDR3 length: 15 amino acids. The V gene end was trimmed by 5 bases and the J gene end by 5 bases; junction bases not matched to a gene: 11. CDR3 amino acids: CASSGALQGANEQYF. The CDR3 DNA sequence: TGTGCCAGCAGCGGCGCACTCCAGGGGGCCAACGAGCAGTACTTC.

The chain has TRBV6-6 and TRBJ1-1; tentative D call: TRBD1 (6 bases). V dropped 10 bases and J dropped 4 bases, with 13 bases sitting between them. CDR1 is MNHNY and CDR2 is SVGAGI in the germline V gene (reference sequence). The CDR3 runs to 12 residues. The CDR3 coding sequence is TGTGCCACCGACGGGGGGGCCACTGAAGCTTTCTTT. Amino acids: CATDGGATEAFF.

This chain links TRBV7-2 with TRBJ1-2, with TRBD1 identical over 7 bases. The length of the CDR3 is 15 residues. Germline CDR1 and CDR2: SGHTA and FQGNSA. With V trimmed by 5 bases and J by 8 bases, 14 bases remained unmatched. In DNA form, the CDR3 reads TGTGCCAGCAGCCTTCCAACAGGGGCCACCGCGGGCTACACCTTC. Translation gives CASSLPTGATAGYTF. Complete variable domain (other parts from reference TRBV7-2 and TRBJ1-2): GAGVSQSPSNKVTEKGKDVELRCDPISGHTALYWYRQSLGQGLEFLIYFQGNSAPDKSGLPSDRFSAERTGGSVSTLTIQRTQQEDSAVYLCASSLPTGATAGYTFGSGTRLTVV.

V usage is TRBV29-1 and J usage is TRBJ1-2, with D possibly being TRBD1 (6 bases). The CDR3 totals 12 residues. Between the trimmed V and J ends, which lost 6 bases and 0 bases, there was a span of 8 bases. Germline V gene data show CDR1 as SQVTM and CDR2 as ANQGSEA. CDR3 coding DNA: TGCAGCGTGTGGACAGCTAACTATGGCTACACCTTC. This gives the protein CSVWTANYGYTF. The full variable domain, its missing parts supplied by reference TRBV29-1 and TRBJ1-2, is SAVISQKPSRDICQRGTSLTIQCQVDSQVTMMFWYRQQPGQSLTLIATANQGSEATYESGFVIDKFPISRPNLTFSTLTVSNMSPEDSSIYLCSVWTANYGYTFGSGTRLTVV.

This chain connects TRBV7-8 to TRBJ2-1; D remains ambiguous. This CDR3 is 13 amino acids long. Trimming removed 5 bases from V and 5 bases from J, with 10 bases in between. Germline-derived CDR1 and CDR2 are SGHVS and FQNEAQ. This CDR3 is CASSPGENNEQFF. CDR3 nucleotide sequence: TGTGCCAGCAGCCCAGGAGAAAACAATGAGCAGTTCTTC.

The chain uses TRBV9 and TRBJ2-3; D is undetermined. CDR1 and CDR2 from the germline V gene are SGDLS and YYNGEE. This CDR3 region has 13 residues. V lost 4 bases and J lost 3, with 9 bases in between. The CDR3 spells CASSRVATDTQYF. As DNA, the CDR3 is TGTGCCAGCAGCCGAGTCGCGACAGATACGCAGTATTTT. Together with reference TRBV9 and TRBJ2-3, the CDR3 gives the full variable domain: DSGVTQTPKHLITATGQRVTLRCSPRSGDLSVYWYQQSLDQGLQFLIQYYNGEERAKGNILERFSAQQFPDLHSELNLSSLELGDSALYFCASSRVATDTQYFGPGTRLTVL.

The chain joins TRBV3-1 to TRBJ2-3; D uncertain. The CDR3 is 14 residues long. Germline V lookup: CDR1 LGHDT, CDR2 YNNKEL (reference sequence). With 1 base removed from V and 0 bases from J, the gap between germline ends came to 5 bases. Here the CDR3 reads CASSQGPSTDTQYF. CDR3 DNA: TGTGCCAGCAGCCAAGGCCCTAGCACAGATACGCAGTATTTT.

The chain carries TRBV4-3 and TRBJ1-4; D unclear. The CDR3 length is 15 residues. Germline CDR1 reads LGHNA; CDR2 reads YSLEER. V lost 0 bases and J 3 bases, leaving 8 bases between the germline ends. The CDR3 coding sequence is TGCGCCAGCAGCCAAGATCTCTCAGCTAATGAAAAACTGTTTTTT. Protein: CASSQDLSANEKLFF.

The rearrangement uses TRBV2 and TRBJ2-6; no definite D call. CDR3 length: 15 residues. Trimming removed 2 bases from V and 3 bases from J, with 8 bases in between. Germline V lookup: CDR1 SNHLY, CDR2 FYNNEI. This CDR3 reads CASSESEDGANVLTF. The CDR3 DNA sequence: TGTGCCAGCAGTGAAAGTGAGGATGGGGCCAACGTCCTGACTTTC.

CDR3 in DNA: TGTGCCTGGACGACTGGACAGGGGGCTGAAGCTTTCTTT. Protein: CAWTTGQGAEAFF. The rearrangement uses TRBV30 and TRBJ1-1; 10 bases align to TRBD1. This CDR3 is built from 13 residues. Germline V lookup: CDR1 GTSNPN, CDR2 SVGIG (reference sequence). With 4 bases clipped from V and 6 bases from J, the junction kept 5 bases outside the gene matches.

This chain connects TRBV4-3 to TRBJ1-1; maybe TRBD1 (5 bases). Trimming removed 1 base from V and 3 bases from J, with 12 bases in between. Germline lookup yields CDR1 LGHNA and CDR2 YSLEER. The CDR3 is 15 residues long. CDR3 amino acids: CASSQGLVGDTEAFF. CDR3 bases: TGCGCCAGCAGCCAAGGACTCGTGGGGGACACTGAAGCTTTCTTT.

CDR3 loop: CASSQGLTDTQYF. The CDR3 DNA sequence: TGTGCCAGCAGTCAGGGGCTCACAGATACGCAGTATTTT. V gene TRBV7-9 combines with J gene TRBJ2-3; tentative D call: TRBD1 (6 bases). V gave up 6 bases and J gave up 2 bases, with 9 bases separating them. Germline V gene data show CDR1 as SEHNR and CDR2 as FQNEAQ (reference sequence). This CDR3 is built from 13 residues.

The J gene is TRBJ2-3, the V gene TRBV6-1; D not certain. Trimming removed 4 bases from V and 6 bases from J, with 14 bases in between. The V gene's germline CDR1 is MNHNS and CDR2 SASEGT. The CDR3 is 14 amino acids. DNA of the CDR3: TGTGCCAGCAGTGTGGATTGGGCGGAGGATACGCAGTATTTT. This gives the protein CASSVDWAEDTQYF.

This chain uses TRBV9 with TRBJ2-3; D could derive from TRBD1 or TRBD2 (5 bases each). The V and J ends lost 1 base and 0 bases respectively, with 15 bases between them. Looked up from germline, CDR1 is SGDLS and CDR2 is YYNGEE. The CDR3 spans 17 residues. The CDR3 reads CASSVTSWGRSTDTQYF. For the CDR3, the DNA is TGTGCCAGCAGCGTAACGTCGTGGGGACGCAGCACAGATACGCAGTATTTT. The full variable domain, its missing parts supplied by reference TRBV9 and TRBJ2-3, is DSGVTQTPKHLITATGQRVTLRCSPRSGDLSVYWYQQSLDQGLQFLIQYYNGEERAKGNILERFSAQQFPDLHSELNLSSLELGDSALYFCASSVTSWGRSTDTQYFGPGTRLTVL.

This chain connects TRBV7-9 to TRBJ2-1; D possibly corresponds to TRBD2 (5 bases). The germline V gene has CDR1 SEHNR and CDR2 FQNEAQ (reference sequence). CDR3 length: 17 residues. V lost 2 bases and J 4 bases, leaving 18 bases between the germline ends. CDR3 residues: CASSLWRADRLYNEQFF. The DNA of the CDR3 is TGTGCCAGCAGCTTATGGAGAGCGGATCGACTTTACAATGAGCAGTTCTTC. The full variable domain, in which reference TRBV7-9 and TRBJ2-1 provide the parts outside the CDR3, is DTGVSQNPRHKITKRGQNVTFRCDPISEHNRLYWYRQTLGQGPEFLTYFQNEAQLEKSRLLSDRFSAERPKGSFSTLEIQRTEQGDSAMYLCASSLWRADRLYNEQFFGPGTRLTVL.

This chain joins TRBV29-1 and TRBJ2-7; D not certain. The CDR3 is 10 residues long. The germline V and J ends were trimmed by 4 bases and 3 bases, with 4 bases remaining between them. Germline CDR1 SQVTM, CDR2 ANQGSEA. CDR3 in amino acids: CSVGFYEQYF. DNA for the CDR3: TGCAGCGTTGGATTCTACGAGCAGTACTTC.

The CDR3 DNA reads TGTGCCAGCAGCTCCTCCTCAGTCTCGATTCAAGAGACCCAGTACTTC. This gives the protein CASSSSSVSIQETQYF. The chain carries TRBV3-1 and TRBJ2-5, with D uncertain. V was clipped by 5 bases and J by 2 bases, with 18 bases between them. The CDR3 runs 16 residues. Germline CDR1 is LGHDT and CDR2 is YNNKEL (reference sequence).

The V gene is TRBV28, the J gene TRBJ1-5; 7 bases agree with TRBD1. V lost 2 bases to trimming and J lost 0 bases; unmatched junction nucleotides: 7. In germline, CDR1 is MDHEN, CDR2 SYDVKM. CDR3 length: 17 amino acids. As DNA, the CDR3 is TGTGCCAGCAGTTTAGTCTTGGACAGGTCTAGCAATCAGCCCCAGCATTTT. Protein: CASSLVLDRSSNQPQHF.